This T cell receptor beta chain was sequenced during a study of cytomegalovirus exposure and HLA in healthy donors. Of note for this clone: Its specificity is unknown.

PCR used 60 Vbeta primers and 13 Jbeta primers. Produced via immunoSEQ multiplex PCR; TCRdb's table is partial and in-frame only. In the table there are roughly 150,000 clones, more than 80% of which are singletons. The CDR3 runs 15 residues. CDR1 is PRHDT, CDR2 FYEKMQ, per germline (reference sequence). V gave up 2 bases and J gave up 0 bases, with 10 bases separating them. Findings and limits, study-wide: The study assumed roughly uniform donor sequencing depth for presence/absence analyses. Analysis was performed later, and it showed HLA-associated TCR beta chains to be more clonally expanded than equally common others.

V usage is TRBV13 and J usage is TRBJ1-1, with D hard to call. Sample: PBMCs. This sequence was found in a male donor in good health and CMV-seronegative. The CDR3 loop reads CASSLKRPVNTEAFF. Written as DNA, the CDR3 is TGTGCCAGCAGCTTAAAGCGCCCAGTGAACACTGAAGCTTTCTTT.